This note documents a single TCR beta chain sequence. The antigen is undetermined. This sample stems from a study of lymphopenia after photon versus proton radiotherapy. TCRdb keeps only in-frame clones here, not all; method: immunoSEQ multiplex PCR. The profile shows under 70,000 clones, approximately 90% of them singletons. The CDR3 has 13 amino acids. Trimming shortened V by 1 base and J by 7 bases, and 10 bases separated the two germline ends. Germline CDR1 SEHNR, CDR2 FQNEAQ (reference sequence). The study, taken as a whole, reports: Post-nadir TCR diversity decline inversely tracked overall survival among those who died.

Source: peripheral blood, taken from a patient treated with photon-based radiotherapy. The clonotype originates from a woman in her 40s with cholangiocarcinoma. The V and J genes are TRBV7-9 and TRBJ1-2; unclear D gene. The CDR3 spells CASSLVSGPGYTF. The CDR3 DNA follows: TGTGCCAGCAGCTTAGTTTCGGGCCCTGGCTACACCTTC.